This T cell receptor (beta chain) was obtained from a study of blood T cell repertoires in COVID-19. As for the study in general: Sites across the United States, Italy and Spain contributed samples from acute and convalescent COVID-19. T cells, B-cell-depleted T cells, or PBMCs provided the cDNA or gDNA that served as material.

In the original workflow: Reference gene primer amplification in the assay estimated nucleated cell counts. Produced via immunoSEQ multiplex PCR; TCRdb's table is partial and in-frame only. V, J and clone size are those of that table, while D and trimming were read from the DNA. This table has about 72,000 clones, around 76% appearing once. CDR1 is SGHAT and CDR2 is FQNNGV in the germline V gene. J gave up 0 bases and V 4 bases, and 3 bases lay outside the gene matches. The CDR3 consists of 17 residues. The receptor was isolated from a human donor in a cohort sampled during active COVID-19. The sequenced material came from peripheral blood. This sequence joins TRBV11-2 and TRBJ2-2, with 12 bases matching TRBD2. The CDR3 protein is CASSSLAGGPNTGELFF. The DNA of the CDR3 is TGTGCCAGCAGCTCGCTAGCGGGGGGGCCGAACACCGGGGAGCTGTTTTTT.